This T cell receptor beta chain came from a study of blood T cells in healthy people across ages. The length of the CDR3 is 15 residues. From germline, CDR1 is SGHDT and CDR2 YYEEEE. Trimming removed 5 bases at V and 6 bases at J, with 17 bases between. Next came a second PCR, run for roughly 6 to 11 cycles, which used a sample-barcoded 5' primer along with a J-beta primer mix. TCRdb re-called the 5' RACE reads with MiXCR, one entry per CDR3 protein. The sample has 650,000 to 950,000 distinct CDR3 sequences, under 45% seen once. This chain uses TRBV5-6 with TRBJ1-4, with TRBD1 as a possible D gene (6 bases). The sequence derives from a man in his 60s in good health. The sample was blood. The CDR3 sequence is CASRRQGPTHEKLFF. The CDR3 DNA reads TGTGCCAGCAGGCGTCAGGGGCCAACCCATGAAAAACTGTTTTTT.